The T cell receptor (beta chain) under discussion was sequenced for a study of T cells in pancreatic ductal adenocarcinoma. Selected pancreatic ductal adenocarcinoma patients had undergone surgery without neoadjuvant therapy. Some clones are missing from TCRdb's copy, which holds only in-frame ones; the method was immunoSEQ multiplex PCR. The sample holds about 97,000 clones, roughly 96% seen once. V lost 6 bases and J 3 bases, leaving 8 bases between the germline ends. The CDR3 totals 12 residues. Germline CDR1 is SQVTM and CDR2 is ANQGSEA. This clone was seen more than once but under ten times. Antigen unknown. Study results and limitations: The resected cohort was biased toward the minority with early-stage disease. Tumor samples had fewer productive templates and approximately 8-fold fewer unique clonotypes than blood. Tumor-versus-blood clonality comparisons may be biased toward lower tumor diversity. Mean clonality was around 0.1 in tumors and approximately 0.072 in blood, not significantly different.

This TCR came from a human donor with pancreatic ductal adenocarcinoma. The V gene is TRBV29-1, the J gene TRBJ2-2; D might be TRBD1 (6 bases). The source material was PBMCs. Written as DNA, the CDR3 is TGCAGCGTACAGGGTTACACCGGGGAGCTGTTTTTT. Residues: CSVQGYTGELFF.